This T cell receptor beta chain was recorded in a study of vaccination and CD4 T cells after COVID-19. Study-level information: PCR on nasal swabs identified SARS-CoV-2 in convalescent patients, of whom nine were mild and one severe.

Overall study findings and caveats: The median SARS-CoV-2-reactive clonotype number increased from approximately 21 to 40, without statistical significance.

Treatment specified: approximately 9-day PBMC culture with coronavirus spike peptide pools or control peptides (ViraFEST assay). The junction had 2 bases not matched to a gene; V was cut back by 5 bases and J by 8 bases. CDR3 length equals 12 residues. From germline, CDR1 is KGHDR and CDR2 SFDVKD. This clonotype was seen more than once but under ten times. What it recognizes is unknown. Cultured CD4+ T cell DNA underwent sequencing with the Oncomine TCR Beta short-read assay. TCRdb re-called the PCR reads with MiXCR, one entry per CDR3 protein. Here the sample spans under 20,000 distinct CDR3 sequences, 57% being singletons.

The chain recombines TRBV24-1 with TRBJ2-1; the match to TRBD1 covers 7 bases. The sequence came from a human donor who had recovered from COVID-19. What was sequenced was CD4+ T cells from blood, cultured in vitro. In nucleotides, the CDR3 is TGTGCCACCAGTGGACAGGGTGATGAGCAGTTCTTC. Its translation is CATSGQGDEQFF.